Listed below are T cell receptor beta chains from one sample, sequenced in a study of response to subunit inactivated influenza vaccine. TCRdb reanalysed the RT-PCR reads using MiXCR and keeps one entry per CDR3 protein. The table records some 500,000 distinct CDR3 sequences, approximately 15% of them present only once. This material consisted of CD4+ T cells sorted from PBMCs, taken approximately 25 months after vaccination. The receptor set was obtained from a man aged 50-75 years who received an inactivated influenza vaccine. CDR3s include the opening cysteine and the closing phenylalanine or tryptophan. D genes are given only for firm matches. The size of a clone is reported for some rows only, either as once, few or many, or as a class for expanded clones.

few,-,TRBJ1-5,TRBV18,TGTGCCAGCTCACCACAGGGTAGCCAGCCCCAGCATTTT,CASSPQGSQPQHF
few,TRBD2,TRBJ2-3,TRBV7-9,TGTGCCAGCAGCTCTAGGACTAGCGGGCAACCCACAGATACGCAGTATTTT,CASSSRTSGQPTDTQYF
-,-,TRBJ2-1,TRBV11-2,TGTGCCAGCAGCTTAGATTTGGGGCTAGCGAATTACAATGAGCAGTTCTTC,CASSLDLGLANYNEQFF
-,TRBD1,TRBJ2-2,TRBV6-2/TRBV6-3,TGTGCCAGCAGACCTTCGGACAGGGGAAACACCGGGGAGCTGTTTTTT,CASRPSDRGNTGELFF
few,-,TRBJ2-3,TRBV2,TGTGCCAGCAGTGCAGTCCGGACAACCGGAGATACGCAGTATTTT,CASSAVRTTGDTQYF
few,-,TRBJ1-6,TRBV4-3,TGCGCCAGCAGCCAAGCACCGGGACGTAATTCACCCCTCCACTTT,CASSQAPGRNSPLHF
-,-,TRBJ2-7,TRBV20-1,TGCAGTGCTCCATTCTCCGACAGGCCCCAGGGCTACGAGCAGTACTTC,CSAPFSDRPQGYEQYF
few,TRBD2,TRBJ2-5,TRBV3-1,TGTGCCAGCAGCCAACGGGAGGGGACCCAGTACTTC,CASSQREGTQYF
-,TRBD1,TRBJ2-4,TRBV12-3/TRBV12-4,TGTGCCAGCAGTCGACAGGGGGGGATCGAAAACATTCAGTACTTC,CASSRQGGIENIQYF
few,TRBD1,TRBJ1-2,TRBV12-3/TRBV12-4,TGTGCCAGCAGTGGACAGGGACGTCAAGGCTACACCTTC,CASSGQGRQGYTF
-,-,TRBJ2-7,TRBV11-2,TGTGCCAGCAGCTTAGATCCCGGACTGAGCTCCTACGAGCAGTACTTC,CASSLDPGLSSYEQYF
few,-,TRBJ2-7,TRBV12-3/TRBV12-4,TGTGCCAGCAGTTTGGGGGGGCAGGGGGAGCAGTACTTC,CASSLGGQGEQYF
-,-,TRBJ2-2,TRBV5-4,TGTGCCAGCACCAACGCGGGCATGAACGGGGAGCTGTTTTTT,CASTNAGMNGELFF
-,-,TRBJ2-6,TRBV6-4,TGTGCCAGCAGTGACTTGACGTCTGGGGCCAACGTCCTGACTTTC,CASSDLTSGANVLTF
many,-,TRBJ2-1,TRBV6-2/TRBV6-3,TGTGCCAGCAGTGGGGGGGCGGCCTACAATGAGCAGTTCTTC,CASSGGAAYNEQFF
-,-,TRBJ2-3,TRBV5-1,TGCGCCAGCAGCTTGGAATCAGATACGCAGTATTTT,CASSLESDTQYF
few,-,TRBJ1-5,TRBV24-1,TGTGCCACCAGTGATTCCGGGGGCCCTAATCAGCCCCAGCATTTT,CATSDSGGPNQPQHF
-,-,TRBJ1-2,TRBV4-1,TGCGCCAGCAGCCAAGATGGTGGGAAACGATATGGCTACACCTTC,CASSQDGGKRYGYTF
few,-,TRBJ2-1,TRBV6-1,TGTGCCAGCAGATCGGGCGTCTCGGGCAATGAGCAGTTCTTC,CASRSGVSGNEQFF
-,-,TRBJ1-1,TRBV5-1,TGCGCCAGCAGTTTCCAGATTGGGACGGAAATGAACACTGAAGCTTTCTTT,CASSFQIGTEMNTEAFF
once,-,TRBJ2-5,TRBV20-1,TGCAGTGCTAGAGATAGACAGAGGTTGGAGACCCAGTACTTC,CSARDRQRLETQYF
few,-,TRBJ1-2,TRBV6-1,TGTGCCAGCACCCGAGCCGGGACATCCACAATCACCTTC,CASTRAGTSTITF
-,TRBD1,TRBJ1-2,TRBV6-5,TGTGCCAGCAGTCTACAGGGGACTTGGTATGGCTACACCTTC,CASSLQGTWYGYTF
-,TRBD1,TRBJ1-1,TRBV28,TGTGCCAGCAGTTTACTACCGGGACAGATGAACACTGAAGCTTTCTTT,CASSLLPGQMNTEAFF
-,TRBD2,TRBJ2-5,TRBV24-1,TGTGCCCCCCCGGTAGCGGGGGGATCAACGGGAGAGACCCAGTACTTC,CAPPVAGGSTGETQYF
-,TRBD1,TRBJ2-7,TRBV5-4,TGTGCCAGCAGCCCTAGACAGGGGTTCTACGAGCAGTACTTC,CASSPRQGFYEQYF
few,-,TRBJ1-6,TRBV28,TGTGCCAGCAACCTTCTGCAGGGGAATTCACCCCTCCACTTT,CASNLLQGNSPLHF
-,-,TRBJ2-4,TRBV11-2,TGTGCCAGCAGCTTCTCGGGAGCGACATTCAAAAACATTCAGTACTTC,CASSFSGATFKNIQYF